The 23 T cell receptor beta chains given below trace back to one sample, sequenced in a study of CD8 T cells in ankylosing spondylitis. MiXCR was run by TCRdb on the 5' RACE reads, yielding one entry per CDR3 protein. The sample includes 250,000 to 300,000 distinct CDR3 sequences, around 20% of them seen just once. The source material was blood, either unsorted or a sorted T cell fraction (not recorded which). The origin of the receptors is a male donor with ankylosing spondylitis or in good health (not recorded which).

This clonotype was seen a handful of times. This chain joins TRBV12-3 or TRBV12-4 and TRBJ1-1, with a tentative D call TRBD1 (6 bases). The CDR3 is 16 residues long. With 2 bases removed from V and 1 base from J, the gap between germline ends came to 14 bases. In DNA form, the CDR3 reads TGTGCCAGCAGTTTACGGGGGGGGCGTTCGAACACTGAAGCTTTCTTT. This translates into CASSLRGGRSNTEAFF.

The chain links TRBV20-1 to TRBJ1-6, with a weak D call TRBD1 (6 bases). The CDR3 is 14 amino acids. CDR1 and CDR2 (germline): DFQATT, SNEGSKA (reference sequence). Trimming shortened V by 5 bases and J by 4 bases, and 12 bases separated the two germline ends. Here the CDR3 DNA reads TGCAGTGCTCCGGGGGGCACATATAATTCACCCCTCCACTTT. This sequence encodes CSAPGGTYNSPLHF.

The rearrangement joins TRBV12-3 or TRBV12-4 to TRBJ2-6; D gene uncertain. The CDR3 is made up of 12 amino acids. V lost 3 bases to trimming and J lost 4 bases, with 1 base between them. DNA for the CDR3: TGTGCCAGCAGTTTGGGGGCCAACGTCCTGACTTTC. Encoded protein: CASSLGANVLTF.

This clonotype was recorded many times. The chain carries TRBV20-1 and TRBJ2-5; possibly TRBD1 for D (5 bases). The CDR3 loop spans 13 amino acids. CDR1 and CDR2 (germline): DFQATT, SNEGSKA (reference sequence). Trimming removed 8 bases from V and 4 bases from J, with 17 bases in between. The CDR3 DNA sequence: TGCAGTACCGCACTGGGGCAGCCAGAGACCCAGTACTTC. Encoded protein: CSTALGQPETQYF.

This clonotype turned up a few times. The chain joins TRBV15 to TRBJ2-1, with TRBD2 matching over 7 bases. The CDR3 runs 18 residues. Germline V gene lookup returns CDR1 LNHNV and CDR2 YYDKDF (reference sequence). V was clipped by 1 base and J by 7 bases; unmatched bases: 16. The CDR3 DNA reads TGTGCCACCAGCAGAGGGACCCCCGGGCGGGAGAGACAGAATGAGCAGTTCTTC. This gives the protein CATSRGTPGRERQNEQFF. The whole variable domain, filled in from reference TRBV15 and TRBJ2-1, reads DAMVIQNPRYQVTQFGKPVTLSCSQTLNHNVMYWYQQKSSQAPKLLFHYYDKDFNNEADTPDNFQSRRPNTSFCFLDIRSPGLGDTAMYLCATSRGTPGRERQNEQFFGPGTRLTVL.

This clonotype has more than one count but fewer than ten. This chain connects TRBV28 to TRBJ2-1, with a tentative D call TRBD1 (6 bases). Trimming left V 1 base short and J 5 bases short, with 12 bases between. The germline CDR1 and CDR2 sequences are MDHEN and SYDVKM. This CDR3 comprises 15 residues. The CDR3 DNA sequence: TGTGCCAGCAGTTTATCCGGGACACTTAACAATGAGCAGTTCTTC. Protein sequence: CASSLSGTLNNEQFF.

This clonotype appeared many times. J is TRBJ2-3 and V is TRBV12-3 or TRBV12-4; unclear D gene. The CDR3 loop spans 14 amino acids. Trimming left V 5 bases short and J 1 base short, with 10 bases between. The CDR3, as DNA: TGTGCCAGCAGTCGAGGACCCCGCACAGATACGCAGTATTTT. Translating it yields CASSRGPRTDTQYF.

This clonotype has only a few counts. The chain is built from TRBV4-1 and TRBJ2-5; 9 bases map to TRBD1. The CDR3 runs to 19 residues. V was clipped by 5 bases and J by 4 bases; unmatched bases: 20. Germline V gene data show CDR1 as MGHRA and CDR2 as YSYEKL. DNA of the CDR3: TGCGCCAGCAGCTCCTGGCCCCGAAACCCGGGACAGGGAAGAGAGACCCAGTACTTC. Translating gives CASSSWPRNPGQGRETQYF.

The sample holds a few counts of this clonotype. This sequence joins TRBV11-1 and TRBJ2-1, with TRBD2 as a possible D gene (5 bases). V lost 0 bases to trimming and J lost 0 bases, with 15 bases between them. Germline V gene lookup returns CDR1 SGHAT and CDR2 FQDESV (reference sequence). This CDR3 region has 18 residues. The CDR3, as DNA: TGTGCCAGCAGCTTAGCTCTCGGGGAATGGAGCTCCTACAATGAGCAGTTCTTC. Its translation is CASSLALGEWSSYNEQFF.

This rearrangement joins TRBV5-1 to TRBJ2-3; 10 nucleotides align to TRBD2. The CDR3 runs to 18 residues. The V gene end was trimmed by 0 bases and the J gene end by 1 base; junction bases not matched to a gene: 8. Germline assignment: CDR1 SGHRS and CDR2 YFSETQ. CDR3 DNA sequence: TGCGCCAGCAGCTTGGGCCAGCGGGGGGGCCAAGGCACAGATACGCAGTATTTT. Protein: CASSLGQRGGQGTDTQYF.

This clonotype was counted between two and nine times. V is TRBV5-5 and J is TRBJ2-1; TRBD1 aligns across 9 bases. V lost 4 bases to trimming and J lost 6 bases; unmatched junction nucleotides: 14. Germline V gene data show CDR1 as SGHKS and CDR2 as YYEKEE (reference sequence). This CDR3 comprises 17 residues. The CDR3, as DNA: TGTGCCAGCAGCGTCGCGACCGGGACAGGGTTTCGCAATGAGCAGTTCTTC. This codes for CASSVATGTGFRNEQFF.

This clonotype came up a few times. This chain uses TRBV5-1 with TRBJ2-1; TRBD2 aligns across 8 bases. Trimming removed 6 bases from V and 5 bases from J; junction bases left unmatched: 10. The CDR3 is 15 residues long. The germline gives CDR1 SGHRS, CDR2 YFSETQ. CDR3 bases: TGCGCCAGCAAAAGTGGCGGGGGGCAGGACAATGAGCAGTTCTTC. It is translated as CASKSGGGQDNEQFF.

The chain recombines TRBV12-3 or TRBV12-4 with TRBJ1-1; TRBD1 agrees at 8 bases. This CDR3 is 15 amino acids long. V was pared by 6 bases and J by 1 base, with 7 bases of the junction left unmatched. The CDR3 spells CASSPTGEPNTEAFF. In nucleotides, the CDR3 is TGTGCCAGCAGCCCGACAGGGGAACCGAACACTGAAGCTTTCTTT.

This clonotype was counted a few times. The rearrangement joins TRBV28 to TRBJ2-2; the match to TRBD2 covers 7 bases. The CDR3 loop spans 15 amino acids. V lost 2 bases to trimming and J lost 7 bases; unmatched junction nucleotides: 7. CDR1 is MDHEN and CDR2 is SYDVKM in the germline V gene. In DNA, the CDR3 is TGTGCCAGCAGTTTAACGACGGGAGGAGGCGGGGAGCTGTTTTTT. It translates to CASSLTTGGGGELFF.

This clonotype was counted a few times. CDR3: CASSLNRGLGGYTF. DNA for the CDR3: TGTGCCAGCAGCTTAAACAGGGGGCTCGGTGGCTACACCTTC. V and J are TRBV7-9 and TRBJ1-2; 9 nucleotides line up with TRBD1. After removal of 2 bases from V and 7 bases from J, the junction contained 5 bases not matched to a gene. CDR1 and CDR2 (germline): SEHNR, FQNEAQ (reference sequence). CDR3 length: 14 amino acids.

The chain has TRBV28 and TRBJ2-1, with 7 bases matching TRBD2. With 6 bases clipped from V and 7 bases from J, the junction kept 12 bases outside the gene matches. The CDR3 is 15 residues long. Germline V CDR1 and CDR2: MDHEN, SYDVKM. CDR3 residues: CASSPERETNNEQFF. DNA for the CDR3: TGTGCCAGCAGCCCGGAGCGGGAAACGAATAATGAGCAGTTCTTC. Drawing the rest from reference TRBV28 and TRBJ2-1, the complete variable domain is DVKVTQSSRYLVKRTGEKVFLECVQDMDHENMFWYRQDPGLGLRLIYFSYDVKMKEKGDIPEGYSVSREKKERFSLILESASTNQTSMYLCASSPERETNNEQFFGPGTRLTVL.

V gene TRBV29-1 combines with J gene TRBJ2-1, with D possibly TRBD1 on 5 matching bases. This CDR3 is built from 12 residues. The germline gives CDR1 SQVTM, CDR2 ANQGSEA. The V gene lost 6 bases and the J gene lost 4 bases, with 10 bases spanning the gap. The CDR3 DNA reads as TGCAGCGTCGTGACAGAGTACAATGAGCAGTTCTTC. It codes for CSVVTEYNEQFF.

The chain uses TRBV20-1 and TRBJ2-1; 12 bases are a match to TRBD2. V lost 0 bases and J lost 8; bases outside the gene matches: 14. In germline, CDR1 is DFQATT, CDR2 SNEGSKA (reference sequence). CDR3 length: 18 amino acids. The CDR3 is CSARDLNLAGGPGDEQFF. DNA of the CDR3: TGCAGTGCTAGAGATCTTAACCTAGCGGGAGGGCCTGGAGATGAGCAGTTCTTC.

The chain links TRBV18 to TRBJ2-1; 9 positions agree with TRBD1. Germline trimming cut 3 bases from V and 7 bases from J; bases unmatched to any gene: 10. The germline gives CDR1 KGHSH, CDR2 LQKENI. The CDR3 totals 16 residues. In nucleotides, the CDR3 is TGTGCCAGCTCACCGAGTTGGGACAGGGAAAAAAATGAGCAGTTCTTC. Protein product: CASSPSWDREKNEQFF.

The chain recombines TRBV5-1 with TRBJ2-2; D is perhaps TRBD1 (6 bases). The germline V gene has CDR1 SGHRS and CDR2 YFSETQ. This CDR3 region has 15 residues. Trimming stripped 3 bases from V and 5 bases from J, with 14 bases between. The CDR3 DNA is TGCGCCAGCAGCTCCCAGGGGACGGGTACCGGGGAGCTGTTTTTT. Translating gives CASSSQGTGTGELFF. Based on the CDR3 plus reference TRBV5-1 and TRBJ2-2, the full variable domain is KAGVTQTPRYLIKTRGQQVTLSCSPISGHRSVSWYQQTPGQGLQFLFEYFSETQRNKGNFPGRFSGRQFSNSRSEMNVSTLELGDSALYLCASSSQGTGTGELFFGEGSRLTVL.

A few counts support this clonotype. V gene TRBV20-1 combines with J gene TRBJ2-7, with D possibly TRBD1 on 5 matching bases. The CDR3 is 12 amino acids. CDR1 and CDR2 (germline): DFQATT, SNEGSKA (reference sequence). Trimming removed 5 bases at V and 2 bases at J, with 10 bases between. The CDR3 here is CSAGARTYEQYV. CDR3 coding DNA: TGCAGTGCTGGGGCTCGGACCTACGAGCAGTACGTC.

The J gene is TRBJ1-1, the V gene TRBV6-1; D is uncertain. V was clipped by 4 bases and J by 3 bases, with 18 bases between them. Germline V gene lookup returns CDR1 MNHNS and CDR2 SASEGT. CDR3 size: 16 residues. This chain's CDR3 is CASSVLGPRADTEAFF. CDR3 bases: TGTGCCAGCAGTGTTTTGGGTCCCCGAGCGGACACTGAAGCTTTCTTT.

This chain connects TRBV20-1 to TRBJ1-5; D call uncertain. From germline, CDR1 is DFQATT and CDR2 SNEGSKA (reference sequence). The CDR3 covers 15 residues. Trimming stripped 1 base from V and 0 bases from J, with 10 bases between. This CDR3 reads CSARGGSDSNQPQHF. The CDR3 coding sequence is TGCAGTGCTAGAGGGGGTTCCGATAGCAATCAGCCCCAGCATTTT.